The 21 T cell receptor beta chains in this list originate from one sample, sequenced in a study of blood T cell repertoires in COVID-19. Clones were read by immunoSEQ multiplex PCR, and TCRdb kept only the in-frame ones, dropping some. The table has about 220,000 clones, over 80% seen once; the top ten hold about 5%. Material: peripheral blood. The receptor source for this set is a human donor in a cohort sampled during active COVID-19.

The J gene is TRBJ1-5, the V gene TRBV5-5; D may be TRBD1 (5 bases). The germline V gene has CDR1 SGHKS and CDR2 YYEKEE (reference sequence). Trimming took 0 bases from V and 3 from J, leaving 13 bases between them. The length of the CDR3 is 16 residues. In DNA, the CDR3 is TGTGCCAGCAGCTTGGTGGGCGGGGCCAACAATCAGCCCCAGCATTTT. Translating gives CASSLVGGANNQPQHF. Full variable domain (rest looked up from reference TRBV5-5 and TRBJ1-5): DAGVTQSPTHLIKTRGQQVTLRCSPISGHKSVSWYQQVLGQGPQFIFQYYEKEERGRGNFPDRFSARQFPNYSSELNVNALLLGDSALYLCASSLVGGANNQPQHFGDGTRLSIL.

The J gene is TRBJ2-5, the V gene TRBV6-2 or TRBV6-3, with 8 bases lining up with TRBD2. Germline assignment: CDR1 MNHEY and CDR2 SVGEGT. The CDR3 spans 14 residues. The trim removed 4 bases at V and 2 bases at J, leaving 3 bases unmatched. The CDR3 DNA is TGTGCCAGCAGTTCACTAGCGGATCAAGAGACCCAGTACTTC. This sequence encodes CASSSLADQETQYF.

This clone has at least ten counts. The V gene is TRBV28, the J gene TRBJ2-3, with 7 bases lining up with TRBD1. CDR1 and CDR2 (germline): MDHEN, SYDVKM. The CDR3 has 15 amino acids. V lost 2 bases, J lost 4 bases, and 6 bases stayed unmatched. The CDR3 loop reads CASSLETGMPDTQYF. The CDR3 nucleotides read TGTGCCAGCAGTTTAGAGACAGGGATGCCAGATACGCAGTATTTT.

The rearrangement links TRBV15 to TRBJ2-7; 8 nucleotides agree with TRBD2. The CDR3 is 16 residues long. With 1 base clipped from V and 5 bases from J, the junction kept 10 bases outside the gene matches. Germline V gives CDR1 LNHNV, CDR2 YYDKDF (reference sequence). The CDR3 reads CATSRGGLAGIHEQYF. The CDR3 coding sequence is TGTGCCACCAGCAGAGGGGGATTAGCGGGAATCCACGAGCAGTACTTC. Full variable domain (missing parts from reference TRBV15 and TRBJ2-7): DAMVIQNPRYQVTQFGKPVTLSCSQTLNHNVMYWYQQKSSQAPKLLFHYYDKDFNNEADTPDNFQSRRPNTSFCFLDIRSPGLGDTAMYLCATSRGGLAGIHEQYFGPGTRLTVT.

This clone appeared a single time. CDR3: CASSNEGQSVYEQYF. The CDR3 DNA reads TGTGCCAGTAGTAACGAAGGACAGTCTGTCTACGAGCAGTACTTC. The chain combines TRBV19 with TRBJ2-7, with D possibly TRBD1 on 6 matching bases. V gave up 4 bases and J gave up 3 bases, with 16 bases separating them. The CDR3 covers 15 residues. CDR1 is LNHDA and CDR2 is SQIVND in the germline V gene (reference sequence).

This chain links TRBV6-5 with TRBJ1-6; TRBD1 might be the D (5 bases). V dropped 11 bases and J dropped 5 bases, with 10 bases sitting between them. CDR1 and CDR2 (germline): MNHEY, SVGAGI. The CDR3 is made up of 12 amino acids. This CDR3 reads CAAGRNNSPLHF. The CDR3 DNA reads as TGTGCCGCAGGGCGGAATAATTCACCCCTCCACTTT.

This clone has only a few counts. The rearrangement joins TRBV28 to TRBJ1-1; a weak D match, TRBD1 (5 bases). The ends were cut back, 5 bases at V and 0 bases at J, with 7 bases in the middle. This CDR3 contains 13 residues. Looked up from germline, CDR1 is MDHEN and CDR2 is SYDVKM. The CDR3, as DNA: TGTGCCAGCAGTCGACAGATGAACACTGAAGCTTTCTTT. It specifies CASSRQMNTEAFF.

The J gene is TRBJ2-2, the V gene TRBV5-6; TRBD2 agrees at 7 bases. J lost 1 base, V lost 4 bases, and 7 bases had no gene match. The length of the CDR3 is 16 residues. CDR1 and CDR2 from the germline V gene are SGHDT and YYEEEE. In DNA form, the CDR3 reads TGTGCCAGCAGCCCGTGGACTAGGGGGAACACCGGGGAGCTGTTTTTT. Amino acids: CASSPWTRGNTGELFF.

This clone occurred once. The V call is TRBV12-3 or TRBV12-4, the J call TRBJ2-1, with a possible D match to TRBD2 (5 bases). The CDR3 is 12 residues long. Trimming cost V 5 bases and J 8 bases, with 10 bases left between them. DNA of the CDR3: TGTGCCAGCAGTATAACCGGGGATGAGCAGTTCTTC. Translating gives CASSITGDEQFF.

The chain is built from TRBV30 and TRBJ1-4; 8 nucleotides agree with TRBD1. Germline V gene sequence: CDR1 GTSNPN, CDR2 SVGIG (reference sequence). The CDR3 length is 15 residues. V gave up 0 bases and J gave up 7 bases; unmatched junction bases: 7. The CDR3 spells CAWSVIQGAGEKLFF. The CDR3, as DNA: TGTGCCTGGAGTGTCATTCAGGGGGCGGGTGAAAAACTGTTTTTT. Filled out from reference TRBV30 and TRBJ1-4, the complete variable domain reads SQTIHQWPATLVQPVGSPLSLECTVEGTSNPNLYWYRQAAGRGLQLLFYSVGIGQISSEVPQNLSASRPQDRQFILSSKKLLLSDSGFYLCAWSVIQGAGEKLFFGSGTQLSVL.

A remark on this clone: The junction and the germline gene differ at one end; a read error may be behind it. The J gene is TRBJ2-7, the V gene TRBV5-8; no clear D. The CDR3 runs 12 residues. Germline V gives CDR1 SGHTS, CDR2 YDEGEE. CDR3 DNA sequence: TGTGCCAGCAGCTTGTCACAAGCCCCGAGGAACTTC. Its translation: CASSLSQAPRNF.

This chain links TRBV27 with TRBJ2-7; TRBD1 aligns across 8 bases. In germline, CDR1 is MNHEY, CDR2 SMNVEV (reference sequence). CDR3 length equals 14 residues. Germline trimming cut 5 bases from V and 2 bases from J; bases unmatched to any gene: 5. CDR3 amino acids: CASSPTGGAYEQYF. The CDR3 DNA follows: TGTGCCAGCAGTCCTACAGGGGGAGCCTACGAGCAGTACTTC.

The genes are TRBV27 and TRBJ1-5; 11 bases line up with TRBD1. Per germline, CDR1 MNHEY and CDR2 SMNVEV (reference sequence). The CDR3 contains 17 residues. Germline trimming cut 5 bases from V and 1 base from J; bases unmatched to any gene: 7. The CDR3 region is CASSPWGTGGSNQPQHF. As DNA, the CDR3 is TGTGCCAGCAGTCCCTGGGGGACAGGGGGGAGCAATCAGCCCCAGCATTTT.

The chain uses TRBV6-5 and TRBJ2-1, with 8 bases identical to TRBD1. The ends lost 2 bases at V and 7 bases at J; junction bases unmatched: 7. Germline CDR1 MNHEY, CDR2 SVGAGI. There are 15 residues in the CDR3. The CDR3 is CASSYRDRKRNEQFF. In DNA, the CDR3 is TGTGCCAGCAGTTACAGGGACAGGAAAAGGAATGAGCAGTTCTTC.

In its sample, this clone was seen a few times. The rearrangement links TRBV5-8 to TRBJ1-1; D is possibly TRBD1 (5 bases). Trimming shortened V by 6 bases and J by 1 base, and 13 bases separated the two germline ends. CDR3 length: 14 residues. Germline V gives CDR1 SGHTS, CDR2 YDEGEE. The CDR3 DNA sequence: TGTGCCAGCACCCCCGTTCAGGGGAACACTGAAGCTTTCTTT. Amino acid sequence: CASTPVQGNTEAFF.

This chain connects TRBV7-9 to TRBJ2-7, with unresolved D. Looked up from germline, CDR1 is SEHNR and CDR2 is FQNEAQ (reference sequence). The CDR3 spans 14 residues. Trimming stripped 4 bases from V and 4 bases from J, with 14 bases between. The CDR3 spells CASSSPLTEYEQYF. Here the CDR3 DNA reads TGTGCCAGCAGCTCCCCCCTTACAGAGTACGAGCAGTACTTC.

V is TRBV27 and J is TRBJ2-7; weak D call: TRBD1 (6 bases). Trimming removed 5 bases at V and 6 bases at J, with 17 bases between. Per the germline V gene, CDR1 is MNHEY and CDR2 is SMNVEV (reference sequence). CDR3 length equals 14 residues. The CDR3 sequence: CASSTGTPWSEQYF. The DNA of the CDR3 is TGTGCCAGCAGTACCGGGACACCGTGGAGCGAGCAGTACTTC.

CDR3 in amino acids: CAITPEQGDGYTF. CDR3 DNA: TGTGCCATCACCCCAGAACAGGGGGATGGCTACACCTTC. The chain uses TRBV10-3 and TRBJ1-2; TRBD1 matches at 8 bases. CDR1 ENHRY and CDR2 SYGVKD come from the germline V gene. This CDR3 is 13 amino acids long. Trimming took 7 bases from V and 6 from J; bases not matched to a gene: 7.

This clone was found a few times. The gene calls are TRBV6-2 or TRBV6-3 and TRBJ1-1, with a weak D call TRBD1 (6 bases). The CDR3 consists of 17 residues. The V end lost 2 bases, the J end lost 1 base, and 17 bases lay between the germline ends. In germline, CDR1 is MNHEY, CDR2 SVGEGT. CDR3: CASSYPLGTSSNTEAFF. CDR3 DNA: TGTGCCAGCAGTTACCCCCTCGGGACAAGTTCGAACACTGAAGCTTTCTTT.

For the CDR3, the DNA is TGTGCCAGCAGCAATTACCCCGGACAGGCAACCTACACCTTC. Translation: CASSNYPGQATYTF. V is TRBV21-1 and J is TRBJ1-2; the table's D gene call, TRBD1, was not cross checked with the DNA. TRBV21-1 is a pseudogene locus. The CDR3 has 14 residues.

The chain links TRBV7-6 to TRBJ2-7, with 8 bases identical to TRBD1. With 1 base clipped from V and 7 bases from J, the junction kept 6 bases outside the gene matches. The V gene's germline CDR1 is SGHVS and CDR2 FNYEAQ. This CDR3 has 14 amino acids. The CDR3 DNA sequence: TGTGCCAGCAGCTTAGGGCAGGGGGCGAAAGAGCAGTACTTC. Translating gives CASSLGQGAKEQYF.